This is a list of T cell receptor beta chains from one sample in a study of T cell responses to AZD1222 COVID-19 vaccine. Some clones are missing from TCRdb's copy, which holds only in-frame ones; the method was immunoSEQ multiplex PCR. The sample lists some 150,000 clones, around 93% occurring once. Sequencing was performed on peripheral blood, taken 28 days after the second AZD1222 dose. The receptors originated from an adult who received the AZD1222 COVID-19 vaccine. The CDR3 runs from the conserved cysteine through the conserved F or W. Each record gives: D gene, J gene, V gene, clone size, CDR3 protein, CDR3 DNA. A D gene is named only where the DNA matches it firmly. Some rows mark clone size as missing; the rest say once, few, many or name a class of expanded clone.

D: TRBD1
J: TRBJ1-2
V: TRBV5-1
size: .
CDR3: CASSFGTADGYTF
DNA: TGCGCCAGCAGCTTTGGGACAGCGGATGGCTACACCTTC

D: .
J: TRBJ1-2
V: TRBV5-1
size: once
CDR3: CASSFLSGPTYGYTF
DNA: TGCGCCAGCAGCTTTCTTTCGGGACCCACTTATGGCTACACCTTC

D: .
J: TRBJ1-2
V: TRBV12-3/TRBV12-4
size: once
CDR3: CASSLRERYGYTF
DNA: TGTGCCAGCAGTTTAAGGGAGAGGTATGGCTACACCTTC

D: TRBD1
J: TRBJ2-7
V: TRBV5-6
size: .
CDR3: CASSRTGQGEIEQYF
DNA: TGTGCCAGCAGCCGCACCGGACAGGGGGAAATCGAGCAGTACTTC

D: TRBD1
J: TRBJ1-1
V: TRBV5-1
size: .
CDR3: CASSWDSPLNTEAFF
DNA: TGCGCCAGCAGCTGGGACAGCCCCTTGAACACTGAAGCTTTCTTT

D: .
J: TRBJ1-2
V: TRBV6-5
size: .
CDR3: CASSYSTTGLYGYTF
DNA: TGTGCCAGCAGTTACTCGACGACAGGCCTCTATGGCTACACCTTC

D: TRBD2
J: TRBJ2-6
V: TRBV28
size: .
CDR3: CASSPSGGVGANVLTF
DNA: TGTGCCAGCAGCCCCTCGGGAGGGGTTGGGGCCAACGTCCTGACTTTC

D: .
J: TRBJ2-1
V: TRBV3-1/TRBV3-2
size: .
CDR3: CASRGSGSIGNEQFF
DNA: TGTGCCAGCAGAGGATCAGGGAGTATCGGAAATGAGCAGTTCTTC

D: TRBD1
J: TRBJ1-1
V: TRBV18
size: .
CDR3: CASSPGTGAEAFF
DNA: TGTGCCAGCTCACCAGGGACAGGGGCTGAAGCTTTCTTT

D: .
J: TRBJ1-1
V: TRBV28
size: .
CDR3: CASTHRERGTEAFF
DNA: TGTGCCAGCACTCACCGGGAGCGGGGTACTGAAGCTTTCTTT

D: .
J: TRBJ1-1
V: TRBV5-4
size: .
CDR3: CASSLGRRDTEAFF
DNA: TGTGCCAGCAGCTTGGGCAGGAGGGACACTGAAGCTTTCTTT

D: .
J: TRBJ1-1
V: TRBV7-9
size: .
CDR3: CASSLDSYTEAFF
DNA: TGTGCCAGCAGCTTAGACAGCTACACTGAAGCTTTCTTT

D: .
J: TRBJ2-2
V: TRBV4-1
size: .
CDR3: CASSQGVRAGELFF
DNA: TGCGCCAGCAGCCAAGGAGTAAGGGCCGGGGAGCTGTTTTTT

D: .
J: TRBJ2-1
V: TRBV19
size: .
CDR3: CASTGYNEQFF
DNA: TGTGCCAGTACAGGGTACAATGAGCAGTTCTTC

D: .
J: TRBJ1-5
V: TRBV15
size: once
CDR3: CATSRDHPRAGSDQPQHF
DNA: TGTGCCACCAGCAGAGATCACCCCCGCGCAGGGTCGGATCAGCCCCAGCATTTT

D: .
J: TRBJ2-3
V: TRBV2
size: .
CDR3: CASSVTGDSTDTQYF
DNA: TGTGCCAGCAGTGTTACCGGAGACTCCACAGATACGCAGTATTTT